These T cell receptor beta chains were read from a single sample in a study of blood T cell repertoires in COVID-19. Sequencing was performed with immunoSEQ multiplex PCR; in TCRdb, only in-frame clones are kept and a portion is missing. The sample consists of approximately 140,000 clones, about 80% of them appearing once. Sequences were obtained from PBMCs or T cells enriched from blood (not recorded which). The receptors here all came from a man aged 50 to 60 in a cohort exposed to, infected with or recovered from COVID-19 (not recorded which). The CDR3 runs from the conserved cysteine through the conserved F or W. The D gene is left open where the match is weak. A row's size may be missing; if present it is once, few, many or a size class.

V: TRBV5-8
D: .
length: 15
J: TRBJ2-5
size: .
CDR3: CASSFGKWGQETQYF
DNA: TGTGCCAGCAGCTTCGGGAAGTGGGGCCAAGAGACCCAGTACTTC

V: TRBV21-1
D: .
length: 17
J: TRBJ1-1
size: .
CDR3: CASSTTRGLALNTEAFF
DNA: TGTGCCAGCAGCACGACAAGGGGCCTTGCCCTGAACACTGAAGCTTTCTTT

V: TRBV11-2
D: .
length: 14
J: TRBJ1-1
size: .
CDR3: CASSLNSGYTEAFF
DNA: TGTGCCAGCAGCTTAAATTCGGGGTACACTGAAGCTTTCTTT

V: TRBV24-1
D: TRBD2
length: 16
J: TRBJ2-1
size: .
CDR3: CATSDPGTSSYNEQFF
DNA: TGTGCCACCAGTGACCCCGGGACTAGCTCCTACAATGAGCAGTTCTTC

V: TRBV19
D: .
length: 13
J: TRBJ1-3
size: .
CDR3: CASSISGLDTIYF
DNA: TGTGCCAGTAGTATCTCAGGGCTGGACACCATATATTTT

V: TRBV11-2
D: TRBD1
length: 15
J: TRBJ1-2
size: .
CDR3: CASSPRQGASYGYTF
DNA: TGTGCCAGCAGCCCCCGACAGGGGGCGTCCTATGGCTACACCTTC

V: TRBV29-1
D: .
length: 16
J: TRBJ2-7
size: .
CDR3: CSVEFPGGGRYYEQYF
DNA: TGCAGCGTTGAATTCCCCGGAGGTGGCCGTTACTACGAGCAGTACTTC

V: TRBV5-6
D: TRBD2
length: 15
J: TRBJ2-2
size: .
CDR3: CASSFGLAVTGELFF
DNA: TGTGCCAGCAGCTTCGGTCTAGCGGTGACCGGGGAGCTGTTTTTT

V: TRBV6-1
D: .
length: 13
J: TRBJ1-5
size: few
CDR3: CASRASGNQPQHF
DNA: TGTGCCAGCCGAGCCTCGGGCAATCAGCCCCAGCATTTT

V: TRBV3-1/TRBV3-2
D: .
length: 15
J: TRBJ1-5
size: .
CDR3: CASSQRGYSNQPQHF
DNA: TGTGCCAGCAGCCAAAGGGGATATAGCAATCAGCCCCAGCATTTT

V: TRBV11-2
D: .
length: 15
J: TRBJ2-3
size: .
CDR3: CASSARDFPTDTQYF
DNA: TGTGCCAGCAGCGCCCGGGACTTCCCCACAGATACGCAGTATTTT

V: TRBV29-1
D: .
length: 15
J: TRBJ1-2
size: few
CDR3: CSVEDEGVAGYGYTF
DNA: TGCAGCGTTGAAGATGAGGGGGTAGCAGGCTATGGCTACACCTTC

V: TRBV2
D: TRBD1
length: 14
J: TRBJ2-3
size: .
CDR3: CASVKQGAPDTQYF
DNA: TGTGCCAGCGTCAAACAGGGGGCCCCAGATACGCAGTATTTT

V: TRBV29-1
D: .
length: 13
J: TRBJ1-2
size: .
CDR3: CSVEDKNIYGYTF
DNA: TGCAGCGTTGAAGATAAAAACATCTATGGCTACACCTTC

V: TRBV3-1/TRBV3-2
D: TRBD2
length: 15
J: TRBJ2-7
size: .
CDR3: CASSQVGTSGQEQYF
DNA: TGTGCCAGCAGCCAAGTGGGGACTAGCGGACAAGAGCAGTACTTC

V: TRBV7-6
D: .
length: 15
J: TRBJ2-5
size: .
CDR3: CASSAQGIRQETQYF
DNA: TGTGCCAGCTCCGCTCAGGGGATTCGTCAAGAGACCCAGTACTTC

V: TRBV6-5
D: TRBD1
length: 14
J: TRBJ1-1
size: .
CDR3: CASRAGQGNTEAFF
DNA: TGTGCCAGCAGGGCGGGACAGGGAAACACTGAAGCTTTCTTT

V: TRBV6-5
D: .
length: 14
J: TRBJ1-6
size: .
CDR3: CASSYSGPHSPLHF
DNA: TGTGCCAGCAGTTACTCGGGGCCCCATTCACCCCTCCACTTT

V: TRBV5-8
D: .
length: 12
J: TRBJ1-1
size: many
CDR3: CASSLGVIEAFF
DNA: TGTGCCAGCAGCTTAGGGGTAATTGAAGCTTTCTTT

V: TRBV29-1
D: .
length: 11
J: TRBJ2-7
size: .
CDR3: CSAEQGYEQYF
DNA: TGCAGCGCCGAACAGGGATACGAGCAGTACTTC

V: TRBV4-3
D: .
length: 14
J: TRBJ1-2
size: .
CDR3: CASSQGEANYGYTF
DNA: TGCGCCAGCAGCCAAGGGGAGGCTAACTATGGCTACACCTTC

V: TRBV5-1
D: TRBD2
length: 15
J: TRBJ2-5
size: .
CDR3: CASSFSGRDQETQYF
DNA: TGCGCCAGCAGCTTTAGCGGGAGGGACCAAGAGACCCAGTACTTC

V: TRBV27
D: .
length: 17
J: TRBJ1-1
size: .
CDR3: CASRGDWGGPTNTEAFF
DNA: TGTGCCAGTCGGGGGGATTGGGGGGGGCCGACGAACACTGAAGCTTTCTTT

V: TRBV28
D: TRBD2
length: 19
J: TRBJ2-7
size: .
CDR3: CASRPGLAGEQRPPYEQYF
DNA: TGTGCCAGCAGACCTGGACTAGCGGGAGAACAAAGACCCCCCTACGAGCAGTACTTC

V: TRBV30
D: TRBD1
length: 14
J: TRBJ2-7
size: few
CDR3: CAWSVPDRGYEQYF
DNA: TGTGCCTGGAGTGTTCCGGACAGGGGTTACGAGCAGTACTTC

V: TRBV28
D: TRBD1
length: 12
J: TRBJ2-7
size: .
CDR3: CASSALGQGRLF
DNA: TGTGCCAGCAGTGCCCTCGGACAGGGCCGACTCTTC

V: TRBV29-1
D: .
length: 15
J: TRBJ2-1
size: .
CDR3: CSVEGRGYGGQEQFF
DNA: TGCAGCGTTGAAGGCAGGGGCTATGGTGGGCAGGAGCAGTTCTTC

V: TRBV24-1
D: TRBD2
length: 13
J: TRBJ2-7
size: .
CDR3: CATSDKGLDEQYF
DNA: TGTGCCACCAGTGATAAGGGACTAGACGAGCAGTACTTC

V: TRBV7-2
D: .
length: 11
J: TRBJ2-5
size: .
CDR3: CASSQEETQYF
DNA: TGTGCCAGCAGCCAGGAAGAGACCCAGTACTTC

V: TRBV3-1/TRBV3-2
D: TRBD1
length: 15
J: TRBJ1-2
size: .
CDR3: CASSQGTNRGYGYTF
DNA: TGTGCCAGCAGCCAAGGAACTAACAGGGGCTATGGCTACACCTTC

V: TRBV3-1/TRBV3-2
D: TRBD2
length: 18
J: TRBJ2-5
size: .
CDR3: CASSQGALAGGFRETQYF
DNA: TGTGCCAGCAGCCAAGGAGCCTTAGCGGGGGGCTTTCGGGAGACCCAGTACTTC

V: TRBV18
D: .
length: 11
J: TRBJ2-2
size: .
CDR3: CASSPIGELFF
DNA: TGTGCCAGCTCACCTATCGGGGAGCTGTTTTTT

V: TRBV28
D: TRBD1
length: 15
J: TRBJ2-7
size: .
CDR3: CASRSPGTANYEQYF
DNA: TGTGCCAGCAGATCTCCCGGGACAGCCAACTACGAGCAGTACTTC

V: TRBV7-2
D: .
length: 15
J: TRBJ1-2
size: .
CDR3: CASSFAAHPNYGYTF
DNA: TGTGCCAGCAGCTTCGCGGCACATCCTAACTATGGCTACACCTTC

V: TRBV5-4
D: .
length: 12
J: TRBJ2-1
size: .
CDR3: CASSADYDEQFF
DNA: TGTGCCAGCAGCGCGGACTATGATGAGCAGTTCTTC